The text below deals with one TCR beta chain. Its binding antigen is unknown. There are no base qualities to consult, and no much larger clone falls within one base. The sample belongs to a study of blood T cell repertoires in COVID-19 (dated by TCRdb to the early 2020s). In the study overall: Collaborator samples came from the United States, Italy and Spain and covered acute and convalescent phases of COVID-19. The samples were drawn from two sources: the first 160 participants of the ongoing ImmuneRACE study, and 950 to 1,500 subjects contributed by 6 global collaborators. The prospective study material was composed of cDNA or gDNA derived from T cells, B-cell-depleted T cells, or PBMCs. The sample metadata nearly always contained a de-identified subject ID, COVID-19 status, age in years and sex. Subjects who had been exposed to COVID-19, were actively infected with it, or had recovered from it provided the deeply sampled blood TCRbeta repertoires that made up the dataset. Where HLA class I and class II types were available, the types were taken from metadata supplied by the sample provider, not from assay-based typing. The repertoires were released in a freely available public database intended as a resource for research on the immune response to SARS-CoV-2. Study-level results and caveats: How much clinical and demographic metadata was included differed by source and by participant, and the metadata was provided uncurated.

Whole blood was collected in K2EDTA tubes by collaborating institutions according to the institutions' own protocols. For TCRbeta analysis, collaborators shipped samples as frozen whole blood, isolated PBMCs, or DNA extracted from either of those sample types. Relative to germline, V is missing 6 bases and J is missing 12 bases, with 6 bases of the junction outside any gene match. Including cysteine and phenylalanine, the CDR3 has 12 amino acids. Only the CDR3 DNA is retained, 36 bases long and in frame from the first base. CDR1 and CDR2 are read off the germline V gene as MNHEY and SVGAGI. TCRbeta CDR3 regions were amplified from genomic DNA using the immunoSEQ Assay, a bias-controlled multiplex PCR. Turning to the authors' computational methods: The number of nucleated cells in each sample was estimated by amplification of reference gene primers within the assay. To quantify the absolute abundance of each unique TCRbeta CDR3 rearrangement, sequence reads were collapsed and filtered. For each sample, productive Simpson clonality was calculated as the square root of Simpson's diversity index over productive rearrangements. Sourced from immuneACCESS, this table was stored by TCRdb with only in-frame sequences that have V and J called. A share of the clones is absent; for the studies checked, an unresolved V gene accounts for under half, and the remainder has no known explanation. The V and J calls and clone size come from that table; D and trimming were worked out from the DNA. Present in this sample are around 200,000 clones, 84% of which were seen just once. Jointly, the top ten make up 15% to 20% of the sample.

The sample comprised peripheral blood. This chain joins TRBV6-5 to TRBJ2-1; 9 of the junction bases match TRBD1. The sequence came from a woman of 80 years or more with active or convalescent COVID-19. The nucleotides are TGTGCCAGCAGGACTACAGGGGGCGTGCAGTTCTTC. It translates as CASRTTGGVQFF.